The clone carrying this TCR beta chain has a handful of counts. There were TCR beta CDR3 regions amplified from RNA transcripts. The HTBI primer set drove a first-round RT-PCR of the TCR CDR3. TCRdb recomputed calls from the multiplex PCR reads with MiXCR, one row per CDR3 protein. The sample has around 420,000 distinct CDR3 sequences; roughly 13% are singletons. These data come from a study of T cells in Graves' hyperthyroidism and ophthalmopathy. V was cut by 5 bases and J by 0 bases, with 15 bases left in between. This CDR3 spans 15 amino acids. Looked up from germline, CDR1 is SGHRS and CDR2 is YFSETQ. A lack of ophthalmopathy progression within 18 months defined stable Graves' hyperthyroidism. Every diagnosis used clinical symptoms, serum thyroxine and TRAb, thyroid ultrasound and orbital computed tomography.

The chain recombines TRBV5-1 with TRBJ2-7, with D maybe TRBD1 (6 bases). Sequenced material: blood. The receptor was isolated from a woman aged 18-29 years with Graves' hyperthyroidism. CDR3 amino acids: CASRPGTSSSYEQYF. CDR3 nucleotides: TGCGCCAGCAGGCCCGGGACATCAAGCTCCTACGAGCAGTACTTC.